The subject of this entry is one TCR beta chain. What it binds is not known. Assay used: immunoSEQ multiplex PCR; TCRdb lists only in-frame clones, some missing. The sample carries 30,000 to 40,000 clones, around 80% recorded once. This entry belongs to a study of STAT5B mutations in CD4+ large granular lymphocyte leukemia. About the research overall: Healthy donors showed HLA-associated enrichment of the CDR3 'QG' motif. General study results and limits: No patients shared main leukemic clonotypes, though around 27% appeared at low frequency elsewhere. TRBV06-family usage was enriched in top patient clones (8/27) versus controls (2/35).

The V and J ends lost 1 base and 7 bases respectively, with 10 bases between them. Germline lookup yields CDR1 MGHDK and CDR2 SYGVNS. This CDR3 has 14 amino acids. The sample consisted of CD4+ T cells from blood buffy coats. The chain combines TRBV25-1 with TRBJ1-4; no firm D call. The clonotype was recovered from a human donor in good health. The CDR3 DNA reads TGTGCCAGCAGTGAATCACGGACCCGTGAAAAACTGTTTTTT. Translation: CASSESRTREKLFF.